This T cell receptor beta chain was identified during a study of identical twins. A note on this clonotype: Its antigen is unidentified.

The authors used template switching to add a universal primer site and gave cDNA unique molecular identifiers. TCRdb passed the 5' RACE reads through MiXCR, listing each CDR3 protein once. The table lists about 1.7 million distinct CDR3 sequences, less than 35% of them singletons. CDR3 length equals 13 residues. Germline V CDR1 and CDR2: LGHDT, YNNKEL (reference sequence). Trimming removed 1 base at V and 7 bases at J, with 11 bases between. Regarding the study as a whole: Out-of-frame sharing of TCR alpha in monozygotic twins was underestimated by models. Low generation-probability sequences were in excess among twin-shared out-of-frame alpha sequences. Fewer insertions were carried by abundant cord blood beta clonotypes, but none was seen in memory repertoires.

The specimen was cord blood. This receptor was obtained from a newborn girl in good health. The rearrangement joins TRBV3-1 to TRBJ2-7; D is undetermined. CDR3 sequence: CASSQVGMYEQYF. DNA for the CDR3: TGTGCCAGCAGCCAAGTAGGGATGTATGAGCAGTACTTC.